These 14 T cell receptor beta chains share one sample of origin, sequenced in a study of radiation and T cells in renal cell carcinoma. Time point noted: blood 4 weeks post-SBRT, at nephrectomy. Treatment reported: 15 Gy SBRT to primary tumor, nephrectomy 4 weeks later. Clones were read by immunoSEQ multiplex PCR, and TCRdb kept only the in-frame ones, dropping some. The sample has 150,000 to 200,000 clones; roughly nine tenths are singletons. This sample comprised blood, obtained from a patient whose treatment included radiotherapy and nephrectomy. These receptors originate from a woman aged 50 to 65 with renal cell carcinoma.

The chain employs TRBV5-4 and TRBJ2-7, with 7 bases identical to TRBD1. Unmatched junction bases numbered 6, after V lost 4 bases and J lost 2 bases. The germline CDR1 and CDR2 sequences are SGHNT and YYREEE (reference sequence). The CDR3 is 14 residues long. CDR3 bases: TGTGCCAGCAGCGTCCCAGGGGGTGCCTACGAGCAGTACTTC. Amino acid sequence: CASSVPGGAYEQYF.

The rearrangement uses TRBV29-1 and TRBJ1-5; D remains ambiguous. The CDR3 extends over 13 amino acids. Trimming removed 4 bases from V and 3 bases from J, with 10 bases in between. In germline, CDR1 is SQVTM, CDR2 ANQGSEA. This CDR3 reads CSVGPGNNQPQHF. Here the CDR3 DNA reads TGCAGCGTTGGTCCGGGGAACAATCAGCCCCAGCATTTT.

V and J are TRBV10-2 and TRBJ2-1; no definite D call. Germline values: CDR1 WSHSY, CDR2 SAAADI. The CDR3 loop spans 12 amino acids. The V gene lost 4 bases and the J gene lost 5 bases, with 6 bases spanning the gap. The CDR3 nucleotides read TGCGCCAGCAGTGTTGTGGACAATGAGCAGTTCTTC. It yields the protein CASSVVDNEQFF.

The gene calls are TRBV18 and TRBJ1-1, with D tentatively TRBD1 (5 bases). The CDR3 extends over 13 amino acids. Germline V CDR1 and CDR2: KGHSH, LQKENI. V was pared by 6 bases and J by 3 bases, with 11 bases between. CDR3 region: CASSPDSYTEAFF. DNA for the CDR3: TGTGCCAGCTCCCCCGACAGCTACACTGAAGCTTTCTTT.

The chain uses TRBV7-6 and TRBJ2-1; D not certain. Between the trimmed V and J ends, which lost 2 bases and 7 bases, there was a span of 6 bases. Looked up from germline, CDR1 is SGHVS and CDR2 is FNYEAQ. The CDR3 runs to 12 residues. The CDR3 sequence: CASSLNRNEQFF. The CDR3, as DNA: TGTGCCAGCAGCTTAAATCGGAATGAGCAGTTCTTC.

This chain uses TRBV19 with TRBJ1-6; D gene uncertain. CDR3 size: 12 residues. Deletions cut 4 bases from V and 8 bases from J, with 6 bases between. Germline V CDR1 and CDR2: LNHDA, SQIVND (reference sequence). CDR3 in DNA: TGTGCCAGTAGTAGGAGGGATTCACCCCTCCACTTT. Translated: CASSRRDSPLHF.

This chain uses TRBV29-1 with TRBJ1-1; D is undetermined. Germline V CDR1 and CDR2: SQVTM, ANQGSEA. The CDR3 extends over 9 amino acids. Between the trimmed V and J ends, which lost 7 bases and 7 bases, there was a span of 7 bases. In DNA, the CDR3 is TGCAGCGACGCCGATGAAGCTTTCTTT. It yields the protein CSDADEAFF.

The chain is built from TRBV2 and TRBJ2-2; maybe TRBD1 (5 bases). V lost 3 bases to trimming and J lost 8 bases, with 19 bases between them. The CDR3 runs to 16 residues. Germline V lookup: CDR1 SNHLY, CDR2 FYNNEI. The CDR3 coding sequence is TGTGCCAGCAGTGAGGTCCCCCACAGGACGAAGGGGGAGCTGTTTTTT. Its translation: CASSEVPHRTKGELFF.

The CDR3 reads CASSYNEGQGGEQYF. Written as DNA, the CDR3 is TGTGCCAGCAGTTACAATGAAGGACAGGGAGGCGAGCAGTACTTC. The V and J genes are TRBV6-6 and TRBJ2-7, with 8 nucleotides matching TRBD1. Germline CDR1 is MNHNY and CDR2 is SVGAGI (reference sequence). V shed 2 bases, J shed 6 bases, and the junction held 9 bases outside the gene matches. The CDR3 consists of 15 residues.

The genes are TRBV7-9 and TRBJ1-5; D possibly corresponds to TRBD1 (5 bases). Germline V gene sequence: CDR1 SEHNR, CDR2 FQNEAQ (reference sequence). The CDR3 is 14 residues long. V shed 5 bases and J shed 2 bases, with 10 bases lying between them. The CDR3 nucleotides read TGTGCCAGCAGCAGGTGGGACGGCAATCAGCCCCAGCATTTT. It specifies CASSRWDGNQPQHF.

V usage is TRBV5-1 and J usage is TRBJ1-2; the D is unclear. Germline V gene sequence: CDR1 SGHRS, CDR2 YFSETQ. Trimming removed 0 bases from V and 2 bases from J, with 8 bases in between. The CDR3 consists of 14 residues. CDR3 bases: TGCGCCAGCAGCTTGGAACCAGGAAACTATGGCTACACCTTC. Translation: CASSLEPGNYGYTF.

This CDR3 reads CASSLVGTRGETQYF. The CDR3 nucleotides are TGTGCCAGCAGCTTAGTTGGGACTAGAGGAGAGACCCAGTACTTC. This chain joins TRBV7-9 and TRBJ2-5; 8 bases agree with TRBD2. The V segment lost 1 base and the J segment 4 bases; nucleotides outside the gene matches: 5. Per germline, CDR1 SEHNR and CDR2 FQNEAQ (reference sequence). This CDR3 spans 15 amino acids. Supplemented by reference TRBV7-9 and TRBJ2-5, the full variable domain reads DTGVSQNPRHKITKRGQNVTFRCDPISEHNRLYWYRQTLGQGPEFLTYFQNEAQLEKSRLLSDRFSAERPKGSFSTLEIQRTEQGDSAMYLCASSLVGTRGETQYFGPGTRLLVL.

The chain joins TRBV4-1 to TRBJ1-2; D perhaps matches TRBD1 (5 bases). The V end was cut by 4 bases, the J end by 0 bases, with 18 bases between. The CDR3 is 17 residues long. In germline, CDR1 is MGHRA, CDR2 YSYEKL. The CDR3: CASSRSFGGVSNYGYTF. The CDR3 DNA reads TGCGCCAGCAGCCGCTCATTCGGGGGGGTTTCTAACTATGGCTACACCTTC.

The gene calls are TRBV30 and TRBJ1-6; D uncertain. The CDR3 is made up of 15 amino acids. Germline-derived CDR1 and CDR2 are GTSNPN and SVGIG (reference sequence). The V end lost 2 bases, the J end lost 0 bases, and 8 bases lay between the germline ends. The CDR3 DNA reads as TGTGCCTGGAGTTTAGCGGACTCCTATAATTCACCCCTCCACTTT. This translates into CAWSLADSYNSPLHF.